This TCR beta chain was recovered during a study of blood T cell repertoires in COVID-19. Study at large: Donors in the United States, Italy and Spain gave samples during acute or convalescent COVID-19.

Among Cohort 3 donors, those recovered had two negative PCRs, clearance, or symptom resolution. J gave up 3 bases and V 0 bases, and 9 bases lay outside the gene matches. Germline loops: CDR1 ENHRY, CDR2 SYGVKD. The CDR3 contains 17 residues. In the authors' methods: How many nucleated cells were present was estimated from reference gene primer amplification. Sequenced by immunoSEQ multiplex PCR; TCRdb stores in-frame clones only, minus some. V and J calls and clone size come straight from that table; D and trimming were deduced from the DNA. The sample yields about 380,000 clones, 70% to 90% seen once.

Sequencing was done on a sample of PBMCs or T cells enriched from blood (not recorded which). This TCR was recovered from a woman aged 18-29 years who had recovered from COVID-19. The gene calls are TRBV10-3 and TRBJ2-5; 8 bases are a match to TRBD2. The CDR3 protein is CAISESMTSEEKETQYF. The CDR3 DNA follows: TGTGCCATCAGTGAGTCTATGACTAGCGAGGAAAAAGAGACCCAGTACTTC.